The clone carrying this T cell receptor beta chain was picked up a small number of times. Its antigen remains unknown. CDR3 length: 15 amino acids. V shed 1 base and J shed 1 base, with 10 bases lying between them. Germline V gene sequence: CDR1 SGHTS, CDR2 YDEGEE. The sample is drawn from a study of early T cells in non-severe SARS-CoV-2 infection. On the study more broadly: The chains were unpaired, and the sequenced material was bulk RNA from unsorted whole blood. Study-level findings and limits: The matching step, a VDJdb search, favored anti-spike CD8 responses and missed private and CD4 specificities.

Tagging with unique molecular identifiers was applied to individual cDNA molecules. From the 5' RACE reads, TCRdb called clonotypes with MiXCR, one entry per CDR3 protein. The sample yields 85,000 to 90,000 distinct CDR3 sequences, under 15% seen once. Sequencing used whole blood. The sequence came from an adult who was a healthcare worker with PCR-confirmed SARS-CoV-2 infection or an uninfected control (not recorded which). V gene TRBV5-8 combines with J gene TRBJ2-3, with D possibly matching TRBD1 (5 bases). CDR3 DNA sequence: TGTGCCAGCAGCTTGTGGGTACAGGGCACAGATACGCAGTATTTT. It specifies CASSLWVQGTDTQYF.